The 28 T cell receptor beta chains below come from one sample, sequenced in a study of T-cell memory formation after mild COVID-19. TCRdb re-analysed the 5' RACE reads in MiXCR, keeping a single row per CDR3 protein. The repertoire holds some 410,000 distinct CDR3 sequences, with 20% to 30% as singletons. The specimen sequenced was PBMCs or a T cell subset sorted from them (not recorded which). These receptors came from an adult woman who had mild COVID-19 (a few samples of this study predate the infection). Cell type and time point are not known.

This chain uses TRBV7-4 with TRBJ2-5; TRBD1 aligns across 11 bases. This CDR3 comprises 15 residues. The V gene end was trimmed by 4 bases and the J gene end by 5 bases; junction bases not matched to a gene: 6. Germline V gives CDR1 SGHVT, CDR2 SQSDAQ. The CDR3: CASSWDRGNWETQYF. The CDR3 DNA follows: TGTGCCAGCAGCTGGGACAGGGGGAATTGGGAGACCCAGTACTTC.

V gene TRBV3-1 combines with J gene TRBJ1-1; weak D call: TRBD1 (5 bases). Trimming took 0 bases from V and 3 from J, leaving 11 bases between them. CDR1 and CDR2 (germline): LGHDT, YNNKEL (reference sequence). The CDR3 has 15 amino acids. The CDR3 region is CASSQDWGPHTEAFF. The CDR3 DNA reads TGTGCCAGCAGCCAAGATTGGGGACCTCACACTGAAGCTTTCTTT.

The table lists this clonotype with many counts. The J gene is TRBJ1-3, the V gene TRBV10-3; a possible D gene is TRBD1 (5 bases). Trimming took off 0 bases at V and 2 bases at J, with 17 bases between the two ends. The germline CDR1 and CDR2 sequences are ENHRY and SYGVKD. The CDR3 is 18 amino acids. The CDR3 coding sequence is TGTGCCATCAGTGAGTCGATAGGGACGCCGAGGACTGGAAACACCATATATTTT. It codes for CAISESIGTPRTGNTIYF.

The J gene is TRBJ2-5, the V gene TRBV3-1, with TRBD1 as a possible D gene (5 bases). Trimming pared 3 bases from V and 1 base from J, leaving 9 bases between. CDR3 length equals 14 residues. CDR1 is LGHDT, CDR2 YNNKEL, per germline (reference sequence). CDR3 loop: CASSHRQIQETQYF. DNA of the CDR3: TGTGCCAGCAGCCACCGACAGATCCAAGAGACCCAGTACTTC.

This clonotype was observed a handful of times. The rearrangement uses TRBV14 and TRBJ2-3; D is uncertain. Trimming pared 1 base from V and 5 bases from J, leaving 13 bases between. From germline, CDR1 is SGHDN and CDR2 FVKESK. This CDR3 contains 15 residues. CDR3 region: CASSQVPLLGDTQYF. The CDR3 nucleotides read TGTGCCAGCAGCCAAGTACCATTATTGGGAGATACGCAGTATTTT.

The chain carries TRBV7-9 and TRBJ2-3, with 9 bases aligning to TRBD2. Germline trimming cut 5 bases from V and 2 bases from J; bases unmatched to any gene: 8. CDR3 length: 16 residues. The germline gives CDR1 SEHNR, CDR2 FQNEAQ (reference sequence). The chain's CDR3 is CASSPRLAGITDTQYF. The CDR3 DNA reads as TGTGCCAGCAGCCCAAGGCTAGCGGGGATCACAGATACGCAGTATTTT.

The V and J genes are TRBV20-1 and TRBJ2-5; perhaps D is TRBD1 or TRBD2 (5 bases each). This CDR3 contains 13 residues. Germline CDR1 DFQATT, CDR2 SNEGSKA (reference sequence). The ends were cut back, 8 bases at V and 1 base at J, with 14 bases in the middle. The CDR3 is CSQNPGAQETQYF. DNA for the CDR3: TGCAGTCAAAACCCCGGGGCCCAAGAGACCCAGTACTTC.

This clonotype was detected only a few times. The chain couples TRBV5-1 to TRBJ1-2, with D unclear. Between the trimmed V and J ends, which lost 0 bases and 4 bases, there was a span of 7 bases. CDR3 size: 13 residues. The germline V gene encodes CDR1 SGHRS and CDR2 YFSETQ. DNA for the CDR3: TGCGCCAGCAGCTTGGACAGTGCCTATGGCTACACCTTC. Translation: CASSLDSAYGYTF.

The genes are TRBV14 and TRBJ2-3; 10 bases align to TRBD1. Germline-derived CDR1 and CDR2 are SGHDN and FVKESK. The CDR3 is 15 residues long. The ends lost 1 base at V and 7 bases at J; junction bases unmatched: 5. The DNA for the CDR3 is TGTGCCAGCAGCCAAGGACAGGGGGCGTTAAATACGCAGTATTTT. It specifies CASSQGQGALNTQYF.

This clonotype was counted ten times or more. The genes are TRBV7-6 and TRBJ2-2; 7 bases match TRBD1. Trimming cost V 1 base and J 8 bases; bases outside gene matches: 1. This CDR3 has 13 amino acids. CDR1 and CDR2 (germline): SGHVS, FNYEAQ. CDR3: CASSLEGAGELFF. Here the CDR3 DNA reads TGTGCCAGCAGCTTAGAGGGGGCTGGGGAGCTGTTTTTT.

The CDR3 bases are TGCGCCAGCAGCCAGAGACACGTTAGCAATCAGCCCCAGCATTTT. Its protein is CASSQRHVSNQPQHF. The chain uses TRBV4-1 and TRBJ1-5; D unclear. V dropped 3 bases and J dropped 0 bases, with 9 bases sitting between them. The germline CDR1 and CDR2 sequences are MGHRA and YSYEKL. There are 15 residues in the CDR3.

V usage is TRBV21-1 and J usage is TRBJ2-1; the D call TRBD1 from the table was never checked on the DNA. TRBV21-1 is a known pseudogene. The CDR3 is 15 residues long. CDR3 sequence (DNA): TGTGCCAGCAGCAAAACAGGGGGTTCTTACAATGAGCAGTTCTTC. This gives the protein CASSKTGGSYNEQFF.

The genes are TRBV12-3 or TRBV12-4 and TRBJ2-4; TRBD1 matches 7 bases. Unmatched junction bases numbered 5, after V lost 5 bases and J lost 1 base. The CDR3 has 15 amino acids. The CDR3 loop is CASSTGQLAKNIQYF. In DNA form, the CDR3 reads TGTGCCAGCAGTACGGGACAGTTGGCCAAAAACATTCAGTACTTC.

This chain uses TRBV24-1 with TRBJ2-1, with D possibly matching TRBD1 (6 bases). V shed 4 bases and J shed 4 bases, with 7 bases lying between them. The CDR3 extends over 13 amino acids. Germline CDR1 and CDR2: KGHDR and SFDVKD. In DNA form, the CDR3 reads TGTGCCACCAGTGAAGGGGGTTACAATGAGCAGTTCTTC. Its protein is CATSEGGYNEQFF.

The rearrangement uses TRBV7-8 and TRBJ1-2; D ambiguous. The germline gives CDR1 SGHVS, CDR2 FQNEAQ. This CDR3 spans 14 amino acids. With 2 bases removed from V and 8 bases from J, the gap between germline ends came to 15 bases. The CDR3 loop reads CASSLIKRVEGYTF. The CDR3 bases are TGTGCCAGCAGCTTAATTAAAAGGGTTGAAGGCTACACCTTC.

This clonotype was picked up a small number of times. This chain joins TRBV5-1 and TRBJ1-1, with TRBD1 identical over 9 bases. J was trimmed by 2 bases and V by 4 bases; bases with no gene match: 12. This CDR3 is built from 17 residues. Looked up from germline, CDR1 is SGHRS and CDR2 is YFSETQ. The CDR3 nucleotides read TGCGCCAGCAGCACCTCCGGGACAGGGTTATCAAACACTGAAGCTTTCTTT. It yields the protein CASSTSGTGLSNTEAFF. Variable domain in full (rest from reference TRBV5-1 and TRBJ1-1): KAGVTQTPRYLIKTRGQQVTLSCSPISGHRSVSWYQQTPGQGLQFLFEYFSETQRNKGNFPGRFSGRQFSNSRSEMNVSTLELGDSALYLCASSTSGTGLSNTEAFFGQGTRLTVV.

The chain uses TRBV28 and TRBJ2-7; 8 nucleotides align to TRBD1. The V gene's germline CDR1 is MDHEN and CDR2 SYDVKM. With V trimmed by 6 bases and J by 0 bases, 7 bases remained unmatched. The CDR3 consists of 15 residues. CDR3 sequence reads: CASRRTGSSSYEQYF. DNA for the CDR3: TGTGCCAGCAGGCGGACAGGGTCGAGCTCCTACGAGCAGTACTTC. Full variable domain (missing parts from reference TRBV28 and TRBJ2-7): DVKVTQSSRYLVKRTGEKVFLECVQDMDHENMFWYRQDPGLGLRLIYFSYDVKMKEKGDIPEGYSVSREKKERFSLILESASTNQTSMYLCASRRTGSSSYEQYFGPGTRLTVT.

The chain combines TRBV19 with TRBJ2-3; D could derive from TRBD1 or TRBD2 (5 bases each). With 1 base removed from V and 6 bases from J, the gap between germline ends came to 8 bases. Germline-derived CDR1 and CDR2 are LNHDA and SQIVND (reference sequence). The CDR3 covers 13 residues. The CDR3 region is CASSIAGTDTQYF. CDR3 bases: TGTGCCAGTAGTATAGCAGGGACCGATACGCAGTATTTT.

CDR3 in amino acids: CASSRAERGRDIQYF. CDR3 DNA: TGCGCCAGCAGCCGAGCAGAGAGGGGGCGGGACATTCAGTACTTC. V is TRBV4-1 and J is TRBJ2-4, with TRBD1 matching over 7 bases. The CDR3 sequence is 15 residues long. The J segment lost 8 bases and the V segment lost 4 bases, leaving 11 bases of the junction unmatched. Germline V gene lookup returns CDR1 MGHRA and CDR2 YSYEKL.

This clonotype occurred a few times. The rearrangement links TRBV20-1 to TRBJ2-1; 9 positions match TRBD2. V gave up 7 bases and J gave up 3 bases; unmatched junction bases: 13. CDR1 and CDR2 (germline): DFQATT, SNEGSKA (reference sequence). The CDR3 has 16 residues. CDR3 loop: CSVGRGVAGDYNEQFF. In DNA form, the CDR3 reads TGCAGTGTTGGCCGAGGGGTAGCGGGGGACTACAATGAGCAGTTCTTC.

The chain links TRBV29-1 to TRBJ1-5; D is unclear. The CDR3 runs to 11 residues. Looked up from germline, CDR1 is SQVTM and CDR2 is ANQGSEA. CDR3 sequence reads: CRAGENQPQHF. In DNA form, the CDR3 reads TGCAGAGCCGGGGAAAATCAGCCCCAGCATTTT.

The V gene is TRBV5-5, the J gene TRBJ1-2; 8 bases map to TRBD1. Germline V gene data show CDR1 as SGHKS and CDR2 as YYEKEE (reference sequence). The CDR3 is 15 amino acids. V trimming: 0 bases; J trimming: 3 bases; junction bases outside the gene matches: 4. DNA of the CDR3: TGTGCCAGCAGCTTGGGACAGGGGATCGACTATGGCTACACCTTC. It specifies CASSLGQGIDYGYTF.

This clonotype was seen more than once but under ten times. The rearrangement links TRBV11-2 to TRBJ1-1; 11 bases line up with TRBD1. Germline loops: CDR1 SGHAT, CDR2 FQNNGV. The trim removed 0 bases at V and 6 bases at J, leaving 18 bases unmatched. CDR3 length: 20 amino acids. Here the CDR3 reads CASSLDLLLVWDRGKPEAFF. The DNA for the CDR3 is TGTGCCAGCAGCTTAGATCTCTTACTTGTATGGGACAGGGGGAAACCTGAAGCTTTCTTT.

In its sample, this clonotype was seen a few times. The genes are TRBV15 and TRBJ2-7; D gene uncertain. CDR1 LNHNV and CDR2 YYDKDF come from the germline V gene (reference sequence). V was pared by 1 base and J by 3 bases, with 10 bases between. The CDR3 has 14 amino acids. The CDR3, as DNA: TGTGCCACCAGCAGAGCGGAGACCCTCTACGAGCAGTACTTC. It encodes CATSRAETLYEQYF.

In nucleotides, the CDR3 is TGCAGCGTTGAAGATGGGCGGGTCGGCGGGGCCCTTAACTATGGCTACACCTTC. Its translation: CSVEDGRVGGALNYGYTF. This sequence joins TRBV29-1 and TRBJ1-2; perhaps TRBD1 as D (5 bases). CDR3 length: 18 residues. Germline values: CDR1 SQVTM, CDR2 ANQGSEA. Deletions cut 0 bases from V and 1 base from J, with 21 bases between.

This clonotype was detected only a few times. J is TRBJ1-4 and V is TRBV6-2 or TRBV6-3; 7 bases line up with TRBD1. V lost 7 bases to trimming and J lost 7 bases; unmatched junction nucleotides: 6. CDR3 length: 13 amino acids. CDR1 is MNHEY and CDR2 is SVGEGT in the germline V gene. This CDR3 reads CASNRDRGEKLFF. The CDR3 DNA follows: TGTGCCAGCAACCGGGACAGAGGTGAAAAACTGTTTTTT.

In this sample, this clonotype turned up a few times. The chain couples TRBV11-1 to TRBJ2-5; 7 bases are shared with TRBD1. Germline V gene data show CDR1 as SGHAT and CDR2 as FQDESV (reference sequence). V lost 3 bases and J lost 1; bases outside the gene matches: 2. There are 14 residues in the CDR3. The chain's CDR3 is CASSFGDSQETQYF. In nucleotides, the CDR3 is TGTGCCAGCAGCTTCGGGGACAGCCAAGAGACCCAGTACTTC.

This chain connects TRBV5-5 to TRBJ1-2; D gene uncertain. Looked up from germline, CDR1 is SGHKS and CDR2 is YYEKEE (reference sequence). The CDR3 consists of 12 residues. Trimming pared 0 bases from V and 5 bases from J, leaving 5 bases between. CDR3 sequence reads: CASSLDVYGYTF. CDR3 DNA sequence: TGTGCCAGCAGCTTGGATGTGTATGGCTACACCTTC.